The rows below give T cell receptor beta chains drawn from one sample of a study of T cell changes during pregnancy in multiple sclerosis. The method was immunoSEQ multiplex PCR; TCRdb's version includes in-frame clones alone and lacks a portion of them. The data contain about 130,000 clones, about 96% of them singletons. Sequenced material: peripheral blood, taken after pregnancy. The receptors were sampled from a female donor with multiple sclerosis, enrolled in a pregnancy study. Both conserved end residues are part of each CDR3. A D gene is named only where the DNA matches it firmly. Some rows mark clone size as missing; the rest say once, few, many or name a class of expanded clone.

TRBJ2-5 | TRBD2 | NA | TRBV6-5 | CASRPLAGKETQYF | TGTGCCAGCAGGCCACTAGCGGGCAAAGAGACCCAGTACTTC
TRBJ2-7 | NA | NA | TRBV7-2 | CASSLGQKLSDEQYF | TGTGCCAGCAGCTTAGGACAGAAGTTAAGCGACGAGCAGTACTTC
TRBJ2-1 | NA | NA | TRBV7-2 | CASSSDYISEQFF | TGTGCCAGCAGCTCGGACTATATATCTGAGCAGTTCTTC
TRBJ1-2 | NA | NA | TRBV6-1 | CASSDRLGGYGYTF | TGTGCCAGCAGTGACCGGCTCGGGGGGTATGGCTACACCTTC
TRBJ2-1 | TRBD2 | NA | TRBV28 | CASTLGLAIGEQFF | TGTGCCAGCACCCTGGGACTAGCGATAGGTGAGCAGTTCTTC
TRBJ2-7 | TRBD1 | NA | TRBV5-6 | CASSLAGQGAGEQYF | TGTGCCAGCAGCTTGGCGGGGCAGGGGGCCGGCGAGCAGTACTTC
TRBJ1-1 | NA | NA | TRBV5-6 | CASSSRGAGSRKAFF | TGTGCCAGCAGCTCCCGGGGGGCCGGATCGCGGAAAGCTTTCTTT
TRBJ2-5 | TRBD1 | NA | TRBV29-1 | CSGRTGWETQYF | TGCAGCGGTAGGACAGGGTGGGAGACCCAGTACTTC
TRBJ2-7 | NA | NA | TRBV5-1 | CASSLESLRDEQYF | TGCGCCAGCAGCTTGGAAAGCCTTCGGGACGAGCAGTACTTC
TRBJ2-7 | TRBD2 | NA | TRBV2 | CASSGTSGALRAEQYF | TGTGCCAGCAGTGGGACTAGCGGGGCTCTACGAGCAGAGCAGTACTTC
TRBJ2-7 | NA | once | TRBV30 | CAWNRQGTIYEQYF | TGTGCCTGGAATAGACAGGGGACTATCTACGAGCAGTACTTC
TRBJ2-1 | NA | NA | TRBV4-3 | CASSQGQVISSYNEQFF | TGCGCCAGCAGCCAAGGACAGGTAATCTCCTCCTACAATGAGCAGTTCTTC
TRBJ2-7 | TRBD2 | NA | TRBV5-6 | CASSFTGTSVNEQYF | TGTGCCAGCAGCTTTACCGGGACTAGCGTAAACGAGCAGTACTTC
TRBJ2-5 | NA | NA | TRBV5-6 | CASSLQETQYF | TGTGCCAGCAGCCTTCAAGAGACCCAGTACTTC
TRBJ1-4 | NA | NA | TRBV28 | CASSLPGLINEKLFF | TGTGCCAGCAGTTTACCGGGTCTCATTAATGAAAAACTGTTTTTT
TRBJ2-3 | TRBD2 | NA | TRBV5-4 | CASSVTSGGDTQYF | TGTGCCAGCAGCGTAACTAGCGGGGGGGATACGCAGTATTTT
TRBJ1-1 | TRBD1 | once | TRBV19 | CASRSNRGLVTEAFF | TGTGCCAGTAGGTCCAACAGGGGGCTAGTCACTGAAGCTTTCTTT
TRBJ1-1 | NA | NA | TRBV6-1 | CASSESPENTEAFF | TGTGCCAGCAGTGAATCCCCAGAGAACACTGAAGCTTTCTTT
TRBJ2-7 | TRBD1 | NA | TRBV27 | CASSLSIKGQGYEQYF | TGTGCCAGCAGTTTATCCATTAAGGGACAGGGTTACGAGCAGTACTTC
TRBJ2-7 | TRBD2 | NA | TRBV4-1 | CASSQDGRTSGYEQYF | TGCGCCAGCAGCCAAGATGGCCGGACTAGCGGCTACGAGCAGTACTTC
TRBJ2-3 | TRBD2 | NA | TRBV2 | CASASPGLAGIGGRDTQYF | TGTGCCAGCGCCTCCCCGGGACTAGCGGGTATCGGGGGCAGAGATACGCAGTATTTT
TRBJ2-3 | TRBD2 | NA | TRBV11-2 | CASSLDRGAGDDTQYF | TGTGCCAGCAGCTTAGATCGGGGAGCGGGAGACGATACGCAGTATTTT
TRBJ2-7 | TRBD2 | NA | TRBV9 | CASSVSGRLDEQYF | TGTGCCAGCAGCGTCAGCGGGAGGCTCGACGAGCAGTACTTC
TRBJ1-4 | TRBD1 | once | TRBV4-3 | CASSLRTGGMANEKLFF | TGCGCCAGCAGCCTCCGGACAGGGGGTATGGCTAATGAAAAACTGTTTTTT
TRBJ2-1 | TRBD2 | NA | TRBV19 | CASSIAASGFYNEQFF | TGTGCCAGTAGTATAGCGGCTAGCGGATTCTACAATGAGCAGTTCTTC
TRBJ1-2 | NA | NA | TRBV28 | CASSLDSRSPMAGYTF | TGTGCCAGCAGCCTGGACAGCCGGTCTCCTATGGCTGGCTACACCTTC
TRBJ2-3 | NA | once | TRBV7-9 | CASSLVGVTDTQYF | TGTGCCAGCAGCTTAGTGGGAGTAACAGATACGCAGTATTTT
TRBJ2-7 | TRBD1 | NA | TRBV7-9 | CASSLLGTGSSYEQYF | TGTGCCAGCAGCTTACTGGGGACAGGGAGCTCCTACGAGCAGTACTTC
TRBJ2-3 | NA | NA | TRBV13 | CASTSGLRTDTQYF | TGTGCCAGCACGTCGGGTCTGCGCACAGATACGCAGTATTTT
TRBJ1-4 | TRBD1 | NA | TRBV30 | CAWRGGTGFNEKLFF | TGTGCCTGGAGAGGAGGGACAGGGTTTAATGAAAAACTGTTTTTT
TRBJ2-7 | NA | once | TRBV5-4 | CASSLEATYEQYF | TGTGCCAGCAGCTTGGAAGCCACCTACGAGCAGTACTTC
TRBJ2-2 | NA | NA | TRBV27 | CASSLAESGELFF | TGTGCCAGCAGTTTAGCAGAATCCGGGGAGCTGTTTTTT
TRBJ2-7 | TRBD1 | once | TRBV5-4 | CASSSLRPGQGAAAKNEQYF | TGTGCCAGCAGCTCATTAAGGCCGGGACAGGGGGCAGCGGCGAAGAACGAGCAGTACTTC
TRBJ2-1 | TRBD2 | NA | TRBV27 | CASRGTWTSSYNEQFF | TGTGCCAGCAGGGGTACTTGGACTAGCTCCTACAATGAGCAGTTCTTC
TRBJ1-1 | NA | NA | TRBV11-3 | CASSLLGGTEAFF | TGTGCCAGCAGCTTATTAGGGGGAACTGAAGCTTTCTTT
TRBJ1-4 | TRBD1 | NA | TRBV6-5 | CASSYSGTGREKLFF | TGTGCCAGCAGTTACTCCGGGACAGGGAGGGAAAAACTGTTTTTT
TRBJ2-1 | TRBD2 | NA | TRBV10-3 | CAISDIAGGVDEQFF | TGTGCCATCAGTGACATAGCGGGAGGGGTCGATGAGCAGTTCTTC
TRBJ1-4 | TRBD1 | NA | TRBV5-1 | CASSLGDRGRGSGKLFF | TGCGCCAGCAGCTTGGGGGACAGGGGGCGCGGTAGCGGAAAACTGTTTTTT
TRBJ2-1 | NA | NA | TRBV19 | CASSRGRNEQFF | TGTGCCAGTAGTAGGGGGCGCAATGAGCAGTTCTTC
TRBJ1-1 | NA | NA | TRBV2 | CASIGVSEAFF | TGTGCCAGCATAGGGGTCTCTGAAGCTTTCTTT
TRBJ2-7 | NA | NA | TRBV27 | CASSLYLGRAYEQYF | TGTGCCAGCAGTTTATATCTAGGTCGGGCCTACGAGCAGTACTTC
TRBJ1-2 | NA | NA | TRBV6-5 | CASSLGGLDYGYTF | TGTGCCAGCAGTTTGGGGGGATTAGACTATGGCTACACCTTC
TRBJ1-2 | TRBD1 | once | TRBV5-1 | CASSLSPGQGDYGYTF | TGCGCCAGCAGCTTATCCCCCGGACAGGGCGACTATGGCTACACCTTC
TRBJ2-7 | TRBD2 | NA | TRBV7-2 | CASSLYGTRSYEQYF | TGTGCCAGCAGCTTATATGGGACTAGGTCTTACGAGCAGTACTTC
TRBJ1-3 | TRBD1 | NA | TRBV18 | CASSRDRGLTGNTIYF | TGTGCCAGCTCACGGGACAGGGGGCTAACTGGAAACACCATATATTTT
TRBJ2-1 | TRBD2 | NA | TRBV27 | CASSPTSGAPSYNEQFF | TGTGCCAGCAGTCCGACTAGCGGAGCACCCTCCTACAATGAGCAGTTCTTC
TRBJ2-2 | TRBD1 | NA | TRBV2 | CASSGDRVTTGELFF | TGTGCCAGCAGTGGGGACAGGGTGACCACCGGGGAGCTGTTTTTT